The sequence of this TCR beta chain was determined in a study of T cell repertoires in cytomegalovirus infection. Overall study results and limits: HLA-C-restricted CMV-specific TCR beta clonotypes prevailed in the ex vivo response.

The germline CDR1 and CDR2 sequences are PRHDT and FYEKMQ (reference sequence). V lost 3 bases to trimming and J lost 6 bases, with 15 bases between them. The CDR3 is made up of 15 amino acids. TCRdb fed the reads into MiXCR, producing one record per CDR3 protein. The table shows about 230,000 distinct CDR3 sequences, with approximately 22% occurring only once. Comment on this clonotype: Its antigen is not identified.

The V and J genes are TRBV13 and TRBJ1-5, with D possibly being TRBD1 (5 bases). Sequencing input: CD8+ T cells from PBMCs. The TCR was taken from a human donor in good health (CMV status not recorded). Some clones in this sample may be carry-over from other donors' samples. The CDR3 spells CASSFRQPRGQPQHF. CDR3 sequence (DNA): TGTGCCAGCAGCTTCCGGCAGCCGAGGGGTCAGCCCCAGCATTTT.